Here is one TCR beta chain with its context. Its recognized antigen is unknown. No base-level quality is on record; no much larger clone is a single base apart. These data originate in a study of T cell responses to AZD1222 COVID-19 vaccine (dated by TCRdb to about 2021). Regarding the study in general: AZD1222 recipients with second doses at about 4 weeks or about 12 weeks were pooled, because spike-specific TCR depth and breadth did not differ between schedules. TCR sequencing covered 230 to 250 trial participants: 200 to 220 given two doses of AZD1222 and approximately 25 given two doses of MenACWY control vaccine. Trial participants were enrolled by age into subgroups of 18-55, 56-69 and 70-plus years, and roughly 160, 29 and 62 TCR-sequenced participants, respectively, were included in these subgroups.

Here is what the overall study found, with its caveats: Because no day 14 peak-response samples were available, repertoires were characterized only after the peak T cell response. Most participants were white British and females outnumbered males, and the authors suggested that clonal diversity may have been underestimated. Only five or six AZD1222 recipients were SARS-CoV-2 seropositive at baseline, limiting conclusions about previously exposed vaccinees. The 56-69-year group was small, and its depth increase did not reach significance, likely because of low power. A significant rise in spike-specific TCR breadth and depth was observed after two AZD1222 doses relative to day 0 and relative to MenACWY recipients. Nearly half of unique spike-specific TCRs reportedly recognized epitopes outside regions mutated in the B.1.351 and B.1.1.7 variants. CD4 TCRs associated with the vaccine covered the entire spike protein, and the dominant responses were in regions 160-218 and 743-854.

Compared with germline, V lacks 3 bases and J lacks 5 bases; bases without a gene match: 3. The germline V gene specifies SGHTA as CDR1 and FQGTGA as CDR2. The CDR3 runs 14 residues from the cysteine to the phenylalanine. CDR3 DNA is the only sequence kept; it has 42 bases, read in frame from the first base. The label giving this sample's time point can be read as: baseline before first vaccination. Samples from vaccinated people were obtained from the UK trials COV001 and COV002, which included a single-blind randomized controlled phase 2/3 trial of AZD1222 (ChAdOx1 nCoV-19) in healthy adults. For TCRbeta chain sequencing, PBMC samples were collected from trial participants at day 0 and at day 28 after the second dose. The CDR3 regions of human TCRbeta chains were analyzed by immunosequencing. The authors' pipeline ran thus. TCRs in the repertoires were compared against a reference library of SARS-CoV-2-specific TCRs that had been generated with the MIRA antigen-specificity platform. Breadth meant the fraction of unique TCRs that were SARS-CoV-2-associated, whereas depth meant the fraction of total T cells that were SARS-CoV-2-associated. Using the MIRA data, each spike-specific TCR was mapped to the spike region that the TCR reacts to and placed in a CD4 or CD8 class. Log10-transformed breadth and depth values were compared by one-way ANOVA with Sidak's multiple comparisons tests. TCRdb took over this immuneACCESS table, retaining in-frame rearrangements with V and J assigned. Such tables are incomplete; in checked studies, under half of the missing clones stem from an unresolved V gene, and the remainder is unexplained. V, J and clone size reflect that table, while D and trimming were determined from the DNA. For this sample the table gives 55,000 to 70,000 clones, of which 85% to 90% were detected only once. Of the sample, roughly 8% falls within the top ten clones.

The chain joins TRBV7-3 to TRBJ2-1, and TRBD2 aligns with 8 junction nucleotides. This TCR was recovered from an adult in good health. The sequences come from peripheral blood, collected on day 0 of AZD1222 vaccination. The DNA is TGTGCCAGCAGCTTCACTAGCGGAAACAATGAGCAGTTCTTC. Its protein is CASSFTSGNNEQFF.